This record covers a single T cell receptor (beta chain). Its antigen is not known. This specimen comes from a study of cytomegalovirus exposure and HLA in healthy donors. Study as a whole: Earlier results showed roughly 120 million unique TCR beta sequences derived from some 190 million T cells.

The PCR was carried out with 60 Vbeta primers and 13 Jbeta primers. The data were produced by immunoSEQ multiplex PCR, yet TCRdb's version contains in-frame clones alone and is incomplete. This sample has some 160,000 clones, with about 75% found just once. Study results and caveats: The productive fraction for most TCR beta V segments was about 87% or about 30% in an earlier analysis. Whilst most TCR sequences proved rare, a subset of public TCRs occurred across many donors. Using a false discovery rate of 0.05, a later analysis showed that 15,000 to 20,000 TCR beta sequences were associated with HLA alleles.

V lost 4 bases and J lost 0, with 4 bases in between. CDR1 and CDR2 (germline): SNHLY, FYNNEI. CDR3 length equals 14 residues. The sequence was obtained from a woman younger than 45 in good health and CMV-seronegative. The sample consisted of PBMCs. The chain couples TRBV2 to TRBJ2-6; no firm D call. The CDR3 region has the DNA TGTGCCAGCAGTGCTAACTCTGGGGCCAACGTCCTGACTTTC. Amino acids: CASSANSGANVLTF.